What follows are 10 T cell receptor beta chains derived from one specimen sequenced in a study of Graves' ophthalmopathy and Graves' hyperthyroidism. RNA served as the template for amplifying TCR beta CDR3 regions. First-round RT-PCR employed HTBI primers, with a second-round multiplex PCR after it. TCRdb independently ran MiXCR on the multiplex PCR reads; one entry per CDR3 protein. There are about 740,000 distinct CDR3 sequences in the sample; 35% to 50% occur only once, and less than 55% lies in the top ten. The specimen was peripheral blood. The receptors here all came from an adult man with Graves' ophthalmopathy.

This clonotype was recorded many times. The CDR3 DNA is TGCAGCGTAGAACAGGGGGTGCACACTGAAGCTTTCTTT. This encodes CSVEQGVHTEAFF. The V call is TRBV29-1, the J call TRBJ1-1; TRBD1 aligns across 8 bases. This CDR3 has 13 amino acids. Trimming took 6 bases from V and 3 from J; bases not matched to a gene: 6. CDR1 is SQVTM, CDR2 ANQGSEA, per germline.

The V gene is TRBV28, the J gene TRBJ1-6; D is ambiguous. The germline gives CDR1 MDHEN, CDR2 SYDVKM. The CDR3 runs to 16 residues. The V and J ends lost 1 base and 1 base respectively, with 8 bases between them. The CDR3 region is CASSLSGSSYNSPLHF. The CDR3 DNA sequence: TGTGCCAGCAGTTTATCGGGATCGTCCTATAATTCACCCCTCCACTTT. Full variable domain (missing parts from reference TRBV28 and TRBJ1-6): DVKVTQSSRYLVKRTGEKVFLECVQDMDHENMFWYRQDPGLGLRLIYFSYDVKMKEKGDIPEGYSVSREKKERFSLILESASTNQTSMYLCASSLSGSSYNSPLHFGNGTRLTVT.

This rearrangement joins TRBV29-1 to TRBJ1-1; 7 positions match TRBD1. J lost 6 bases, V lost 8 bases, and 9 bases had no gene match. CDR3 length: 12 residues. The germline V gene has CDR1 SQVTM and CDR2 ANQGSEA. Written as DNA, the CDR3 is TGCAGCATACGGGACAGCGTCGCTGAAGCTTTCTTT. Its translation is CSIRDSVAEAFF.

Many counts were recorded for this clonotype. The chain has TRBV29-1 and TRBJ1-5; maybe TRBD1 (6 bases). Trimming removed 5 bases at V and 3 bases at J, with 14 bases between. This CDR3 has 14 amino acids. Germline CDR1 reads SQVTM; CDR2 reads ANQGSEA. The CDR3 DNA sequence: TGCAGCGTTTGGGGCGGGGGGGCCAATCAGCCCCAGCATTTT. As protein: CSVWGGGANQPQHF.

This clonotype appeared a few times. CDR3 residues: CASSRQGWDGYTF. CDR3 nucleotides: TGTGCCAGCAGTCGACAGGGATGGGATGGCTACACCTTC. V and J are TRBV2 and TRBJ1-2; 7 positions agree with TRBD1. The CDR3 length is 13 residues. Germline trimming cut 5 bases from V and 6 bases from J; bases unmatched to any gene: 6. Germline assignment: CDR1 SNHLY and CDR2 FYNNEI.

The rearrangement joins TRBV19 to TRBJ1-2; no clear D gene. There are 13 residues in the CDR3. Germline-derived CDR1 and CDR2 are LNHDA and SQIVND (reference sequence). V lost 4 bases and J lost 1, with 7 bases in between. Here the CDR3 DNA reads TGTGCCAGTAGTAACCAGGTTAACTATGGCTACACCTTC. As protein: CASSNQVNYGYTF.

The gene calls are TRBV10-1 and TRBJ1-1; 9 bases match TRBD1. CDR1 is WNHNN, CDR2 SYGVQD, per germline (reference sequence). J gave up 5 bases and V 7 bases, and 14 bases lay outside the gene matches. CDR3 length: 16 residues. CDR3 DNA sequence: TGCGCCAGCATAGGACAGGGGCTCCCTAAGAGGACTGAAGCTTTCTTT. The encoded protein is CASIGQGLPKRTEAFF.

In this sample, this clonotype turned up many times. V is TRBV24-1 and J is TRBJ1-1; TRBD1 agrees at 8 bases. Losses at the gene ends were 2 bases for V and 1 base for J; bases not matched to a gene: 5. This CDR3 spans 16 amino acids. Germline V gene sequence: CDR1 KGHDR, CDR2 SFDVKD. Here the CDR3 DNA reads TGTGCCACCAGTGATTCGAGGACAGGGAGGAACACTGAAGCTTTCTTT. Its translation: CATSDSRTGRNTEAFF.

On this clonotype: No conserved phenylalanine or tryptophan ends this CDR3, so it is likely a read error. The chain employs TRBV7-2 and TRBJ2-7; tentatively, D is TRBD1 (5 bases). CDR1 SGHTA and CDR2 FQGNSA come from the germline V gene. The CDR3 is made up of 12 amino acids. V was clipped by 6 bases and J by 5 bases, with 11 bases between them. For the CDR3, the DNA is TGTGCCAGCAGTGGGTGGGGCAACGAGCAGTACCTC. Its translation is CASSGWGNEQYL.

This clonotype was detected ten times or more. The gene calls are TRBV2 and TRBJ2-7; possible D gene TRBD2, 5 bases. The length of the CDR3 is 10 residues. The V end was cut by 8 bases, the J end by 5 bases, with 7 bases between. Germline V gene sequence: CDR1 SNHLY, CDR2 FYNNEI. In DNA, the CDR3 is TGTGCCAGCGGGCGGGACGAGCAGTACTTC. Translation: CASGRDEQYF.